The TCR beta chain described here comes from a study of Graves' ophthalmopathy and Graves' hyperthyroidism. Trimming removed 6 bases at V and 4 bases at J, with 13 bases between. The germline CDR1 and CDR2 sequences are MRHNA and SNTAGT. This CDR3 is 14 amino acids long. TCR beta CDR3 regions were amplified from RNA transcripts. After a first-round RT-PCR with HTBI primers, a second-round multiplex PCR was run. TCRdb itself ran the multiplex PCR reads through MiXCR, one entry per CDR3 protein. The sample includes around 400,000 distinct CDR3 sequences, roughly 21% of them seen just once. The specimen sequenced was peripheral blood. V is TRBV6-4 and J is TRBJ1-3; D may be TRBD1 (6 bases). This sequence was found in a woman between 18 and 30 years old with stable Graves' hyperthyroidism. The CDR3 region is CASRNSGVGNTIYF. The CDR3 region has the DNA TGTGCCAGCAGAAACTCAGGGGTCGGAAACACCATATATTTT.